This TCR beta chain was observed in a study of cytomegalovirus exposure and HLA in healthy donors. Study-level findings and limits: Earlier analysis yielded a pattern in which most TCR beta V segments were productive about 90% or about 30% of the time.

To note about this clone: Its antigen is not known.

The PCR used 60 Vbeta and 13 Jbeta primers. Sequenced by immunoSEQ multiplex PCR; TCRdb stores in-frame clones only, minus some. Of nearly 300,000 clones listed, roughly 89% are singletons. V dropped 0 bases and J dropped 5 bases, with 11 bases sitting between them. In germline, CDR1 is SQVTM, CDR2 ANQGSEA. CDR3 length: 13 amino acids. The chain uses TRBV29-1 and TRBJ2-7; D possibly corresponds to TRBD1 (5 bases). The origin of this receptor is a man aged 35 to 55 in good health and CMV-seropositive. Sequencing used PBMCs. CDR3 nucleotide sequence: TGCAGCGTTGAAGAGGGTGTAGGGGACGAGCAGTACTTC. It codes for CSVEEGVGDEQYF.